This T cell receptor (beta chain) appears in the sequencing data of a study of graft-versus-host responses after intestinal transplantation (dated by TCRdb to the early 2020s). For the study in its entirety: The transplants that recipients got were multivisceral, liver-intestinal, or isolated intestinal. The cohort enrolled about two dozen intestinal transplant recipients, one of whom was a retransplant, and a few patients without pretransplant specimens were excluded. To identify alloreactive clones, pre-transplant mixed lymphocyte reaction products were sequenced and compared with unstimulated pre-transplant donor and recipient T cells. Donor T cell macrochimerism was defined as a peak of at least 4% donor T cells among recipient peripheral blood mononuclear cells. After intestinal transplantation, graft-versus-host and host-versus-graft alloreactive T cell clones in the graft, circulation and bone marrow were tracked using bulk TCR-beta CDR3 sequencing. Anti-thymocyte globulin induction was given to all recipients, followed by maintenance tacrolimus and steroids for about 3 years. Samples from a few later patients were sequenced in-house on an Illumina MiSeq with MiXCR processing rather than by the commercial service.

Library generation was performed with the immunoSEQ multiplex PCR assay. For most patients, genomic DNA was isolated using the Qiagen DNeasy Blood and Tissue Kit and was shipped frozen to Adaptive Biotechnologies for TCR sequencing. High-throughput TCR-beta CDR3 sequencing of genomic DNA from most patients was performed by Adaptive Biotechnologies. As for the authors' bioinformatics: Adaptive's ImmunoSEQ software was the source of the TCR sequencing data for approximately 18 patients, while a few other patients were processed with MiXCR and VDJtools. To correct CD4 versus CD8 sorting errors, sequences present in both subsets at a frequency ratio below 5:1 were removed. CDR3 nucleotide sequences shared between donor and recipient were removed because their origin could not be assigned. At least 2-fold expansion over unstimulated cells and a minimum CFSE-low frequency of 0.002% (template counts) or 0.001% (read counts) were required for clones to be classified as alloreactive. Clones detected in sequenced pre-transplant spleen, lymph node, or MLR CFSE-low populations of the donor or recipient were defined as mappable. Cumulative frequency of alloreactive clones was calculated as a percentage of all sequences weighted by copy number. This is the immuneACCESS table as TCRdb keeps it, with only in-frame sequences that have V and J called. A part of the clones is gone; compared with another copy, unresolved V genes explain less than half, and the rest is unexplained. V and J calls plus clone size are reproduced from that table; the DNA served to infer D and trimming. This sample is represented by roughly 120,000 clones; around 94% of them were singletons. Around 1% of the sample lies in the top ten.

To note about this clone: Its antigen is unknown. Per-nucleotide qualities are absent, and no much larger clonotype sits a single base away.

CDR1 and CDR2, looked up from the germline V gene, are SGHAT and FQNNGV. V loses 3 bases, J loses 0 bases, and the germline ends lie 10 bases apart. The CDR3 starts with the cysteine, ends with the phenylalanine, and has 15 residues. The retained sequence is limited to the CDR3, 45 bases, with the frame set at the first base. Broad study findings and their caveats: The conclusions were limited by the relatively low number and heterogeneity of the intestinal transplant patients. Early after transplant, peak levels of circulating GvH clones were found to be associated with declines in HvG clones. In patients with donor T cell macrochimerism, the allografts had high GvH to HvG T cell clonal ratios. GvH clones were detected in recipient bone marrow, and some appeared earlier in ileal mucosa or blood, consistent with an intestinal mucosal origin.

Explained via the paper, the time point label denotes: cells obtained before transplantation from donor or recipient. CD3+CD4+ and CD3+CD8+ populations were FACS-sorted from unstimulated pre-transplant donor and recipient cells taken from spleen or lymph nodes. The source was unstimulated CD8+ T cells sorted from spleen or lymph node cells, collected before transplant. The clonotype comes from a human donor who was the organ donor for an intestinal transplant. The chain is made from TRBV11-2 and TRBJ2-3; the D call could be TRBD1 or TRBD2, with each sharing 5 bases. The DNA is as follows: TGTGCCAGCAGCTTGGGGTGGGGGAGCACAGATACGCAGTATTTT. This sequence encodes CASSLGWGSTDTQYF.